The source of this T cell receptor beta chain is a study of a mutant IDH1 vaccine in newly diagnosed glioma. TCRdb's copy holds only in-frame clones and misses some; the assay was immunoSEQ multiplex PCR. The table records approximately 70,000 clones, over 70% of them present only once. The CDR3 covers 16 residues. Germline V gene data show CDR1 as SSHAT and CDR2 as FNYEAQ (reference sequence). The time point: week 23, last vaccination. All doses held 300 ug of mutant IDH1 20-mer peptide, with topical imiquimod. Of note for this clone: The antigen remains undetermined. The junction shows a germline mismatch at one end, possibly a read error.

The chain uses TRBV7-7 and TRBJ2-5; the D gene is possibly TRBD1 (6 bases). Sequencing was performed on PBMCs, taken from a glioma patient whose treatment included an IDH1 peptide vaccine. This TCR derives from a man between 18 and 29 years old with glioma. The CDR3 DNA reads TGTGCTAGCAGCTTGACCCCGGGACACACAACGGGGACCCAGTACTTC. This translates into CASSLTPGHTTGTQYF.